This T cell receptor beta chain was found in a study of T cell responses to AZD1222 COVID-19 vaccine. Overall study results and limits: Baseline testing showed seropositivity in only six or seven AZD1222 recipients. In all cases, repertoires were sampled only after the peak T cell response.

After removal of 4 bases from V and 3 bases from J, the junction contained 11 bases not matched to a gene. The germline CDR1 and CDR2 sequences are MDHEN and SYDVKM. The CDR3 length is 17 residues. Method: immunoSEQ multiplex PCR; TCRdb's copy keeps in-frame clones and lacks some. The sample lists about 56,000 clones, roughly 86% occurring once. In the case of this clone: Its antigen is not known.

This TCR derives from an adult in good health. Sequenced here: peripheral blood, sampled on day 0 of AZD1222 vaccination. The rearrangement uses TRBV28 and TRBJ2-2; 7 bases are a match to TRBD1. CDR3 residues: CASSSLGQGDHTGELFF. Written as DNA, the CDR3 is TGTGCCAGCAGTTCGCTCGGGCAGGGGGACCACACCGGGGAGCTGTTTTTT.